This TCR beta chain was obtained from a study of blood T cells in healthy people across ages. Findings and caveats of the study: Long-lived donors had more naive CD4+ cells and higher diversity than aged donors. PBMC samples, being unsorted, prevented any conclusive comparison of naive and antigen-experienced cells.

Through a sample-barcoded 5' primer and a J-beta primer mix, a second PCR was run for roughly 6 to 12 cycles. Researchers report that each sample yielded at least 3 million CDR3-containing paired-end reads. TCRdb passed the 5' RACE reads through MiXCR, listing each CDR3 protein once. The sample lists about 680,000 distinct CDR3 sequences; around 49% were seen once. This clonotype was seen more than once but under ten times. Its antigen is not known. The authors drew around 9.4 milliliters of peripheral blood from each donor. V lost 6 bases and J lost 1; bases outside the gene matches: 14. Germline V lookup: CDR1 DFQATT, CDR2 SNEGSKA (reference sequence). CDR3 length: 16 residues.

The sequenced sample was blood. The genes are TRBV20-1 and TRBJ2-5, with 7 bases lining up with TRBD2. This sequence was found in an older woman in good health. The CDR3 DNA reads as TGCAGTGCCAGCACCCTAGCGGTCGGTCTCCAAGAGACCCAGTACTTC. Amino acids: CSASTLAVGLQETQYF.